This T cell receptor (beta chain) derives from a study of cytomegalovirus exposure and HLA in healthy donors. PCR used 60 Vbeta primers and 13 Jbeta primers. Profiling relied on immunoSEQ multiplex PCR, and the TCRdb table lists in-frame clones only, not all of them. Of around 280,000 clones listed, about 87% are singletons. Germline V gene data show CDR1 as MNHEY and CDR2 as SVGAGI. The CDR3 loop spans 15 amino acids. Trimming took off 6 bases at V and 0 bases at J, with 12 bases between the two ends. V and J are TRBV6-5 and TRBJ1-5, with D possibly matching TRBD1 (6 bases). This clonotype was sampled from a woman younger than 30 in good health and CMV-seronegative. Input material: PBMCs. The CDR3 loop is CASSRGGYSNQPQHF. The CDR3 coding sequence is TGTGCCAGCAGCCGAGGGGGTTATAGCAATCAGCCCCAGCATTTT.